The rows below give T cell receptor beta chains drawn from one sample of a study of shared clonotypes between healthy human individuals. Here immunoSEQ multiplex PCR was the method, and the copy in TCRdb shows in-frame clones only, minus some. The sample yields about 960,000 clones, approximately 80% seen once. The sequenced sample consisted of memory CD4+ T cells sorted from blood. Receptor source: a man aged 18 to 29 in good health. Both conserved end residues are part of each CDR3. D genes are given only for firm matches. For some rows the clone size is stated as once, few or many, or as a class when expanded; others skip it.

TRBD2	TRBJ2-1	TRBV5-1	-	TGCGCCAGCAGCTTGGCGAGCGGGAGCTACAATGAGCAGTTCTTC	CASSLASGSYNEQFF
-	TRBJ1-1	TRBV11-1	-	TGTGCCAGCAGCTTATCTTTGGTCACATTCAACACTGAAGCTTTCTTT	CASSLSLVTFNTEAFF
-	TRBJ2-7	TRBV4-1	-	TGCGCCAGCAGCCAAGTATCCGGCGGAGGCGCCTACGAGCAGTACTTC	CASSQVSGGGAYEQYF
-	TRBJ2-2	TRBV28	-	TGTGCCAGCTTTGGGGAGCGCGGAAACACCGGGGAGCTGTTTTTT	CASFGERGNTGELFF
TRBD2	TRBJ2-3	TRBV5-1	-	TGCGCCAGCAGCTTGGCCGGGACTACTAGCACAGATACGCAGTATTTT	CASSLAGTTSTDTQYF
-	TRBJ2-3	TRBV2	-	TGTGCCAGCAGTACAGGACAGTCTATCACAGATACGCAGTATTTT	CASSTGQSITDTQYF
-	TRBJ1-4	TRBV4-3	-	TGCGCCAGCAGCCAAGTTTGGTCAGAGGGAAGAGGTAGACTGTTTTTT	CASSQVWSEGRGRLFF
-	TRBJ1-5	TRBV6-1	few	TGTGCCAGCCGACAGGCCCAAAATCAGCCCCAGCATTTT	CASRQAQNQPQHF
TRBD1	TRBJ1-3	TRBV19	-	TGTGCCAGTAGCGTACAGGGGACCGGAAACACCATATATTTT	CASSVQGTGNTIYF
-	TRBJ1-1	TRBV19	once	TGTGCCAGTAGTATAGGCACAGGGTCAATGAACACTGAAGCTTTCTTT	CASSIGTGSMNTEAFF
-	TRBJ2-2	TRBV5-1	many	TGCGCCAGCAGCTTGAGACAGGAGACCGGGGAGCTGTTTTTT	CASSLRQETGELFF
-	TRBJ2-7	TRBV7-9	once	TGTGCCAGCAGCAACGGGCGGGTAAAGGAGGACGAGCAGTACTTC	CASSNGRVKEDEQYF
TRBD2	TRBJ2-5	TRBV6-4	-	TGTGCCAGCGGAGGGGCTAGCGGGAGGGCCTTTGAGACCCAGTACTTC	CASGGASGRAFETQYF
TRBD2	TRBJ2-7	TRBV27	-	TGTGCCAGCAGTTTAACGACTAGCGGGAATTACGAGCAGTACTTC	CASSLTTSGNYEQYF
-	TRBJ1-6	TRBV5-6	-	TGTGCCAGCAGCTTACTCCAGGGCCCATCACCCCTCCACTTT	CASSLLQGPSPLHF
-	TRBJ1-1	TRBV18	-	TGTGCCAGCTCAACGGACAAGAACACTGAAGCTTTCTTT	CASSTDKNTEAFF
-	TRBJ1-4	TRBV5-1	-	TGCGCCAGCAGCTTGGCTTGGGGGTCGGGCGAAAAACTGTTTTTT	CASSLAWGSGEKLFF
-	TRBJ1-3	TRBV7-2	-	TGTGCCAGCAGCTTGGGGGGCGGTGGAAACACCATATATTTT	CASSLGGGGNTIYF
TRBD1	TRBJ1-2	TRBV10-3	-	TGTGCCATCAGTGAGAGGACAGGGGCGGAGAATGGCTACACCTTC	CAISERTGAENGYTF
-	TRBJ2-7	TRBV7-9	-	TGTGCCAGCAGCTCCCGGACTGACTCCTACGAGCAGTACTTC	CASSSRTDSYEQYF
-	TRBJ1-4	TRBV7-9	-	TGTGCCAGCAGCTCAACGGACAGTGAGAAACTGTTTTTT	CASSSTDSEKLFF
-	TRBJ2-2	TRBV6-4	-	TGTGCCAGCAGTAGTTCCGGAGTCGCCGGGGAGCTGTTTTTT	CASSSSGVAGELFF
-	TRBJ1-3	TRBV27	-	TGTGCCAGCAGTTTACAGGGTGGAAACACCATATATTTT	CASSLQGGNTIYF
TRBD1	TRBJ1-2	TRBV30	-	TGTGCCTGGAATTACGCAGGGGGCGTCTATGGCTACACCTTC	CAWNYAGGVYGYTF
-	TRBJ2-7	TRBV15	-	TGTGCCACCAGCAGAGAGGGAGGAAACTCCTACGAGCAGTACTTC	CATSREGGNSYEQYF
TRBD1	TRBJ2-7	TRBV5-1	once	TGCGCCAGCAGCTTGGTTACAGGGGCGACGAGGGAGCAGTACTTC	CASSLVTGATREQYF
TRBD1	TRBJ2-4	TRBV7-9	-	TGTGCCAGCAGCTTAGGGACAGGGCTAGCCAAAAACATTCAGTACTTC	CASSLGTGLAKNIQYF
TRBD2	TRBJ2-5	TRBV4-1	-	TGCGCCAGCAGCAGGGGGACTAGCGGGGGAAAAGAGACCCAGTACTTC	CASSRGTSGGKETQYF
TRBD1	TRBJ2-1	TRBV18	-	TGTGCCAGCTCACCCCTTCCCGAGGGGGCCGGTGAGCAGTTCTTC	CASSPLPEGAGEQFF
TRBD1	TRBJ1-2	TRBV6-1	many	TGTGCCACGACAGGGGGGGCCTATGGCTACACCTTC	CATTGGAYGYTF
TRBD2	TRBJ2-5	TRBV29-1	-	TGCAGCGTGGGACTAGCGAGCGGAACCAGAGAGACCCAGTACTTC	CSVGLASGTRETQYF
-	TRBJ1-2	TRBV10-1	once	TGCGCCAGCAGTGAGGAGACGAACTATGGCTACACCTTC	CASSEETNYGYTF
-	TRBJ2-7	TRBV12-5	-	TGTGCTAGTGGTTCATCGAGCGGACAGTACTTC	CASGSSSGQYF
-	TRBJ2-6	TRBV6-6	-	TGTGCCAGCAGTTACCCTCTCTCCTCTGGGGCCAACGTCCTGACTTTC	CASSYPLSSGANVLTF
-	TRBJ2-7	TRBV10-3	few	TGTGCCATCAGTGAACGTTCCTACGAGCAGTACTTC	CAISERSYEQYF
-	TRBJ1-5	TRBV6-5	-	TGTGCCAGTGGCGAAGGGACGGGCAATCAGCCCCAGCATTTT	CASGEGTGNQPQHF
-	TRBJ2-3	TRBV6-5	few	TGTGCCAGCAGTCCCGGACTCGTAGGTACGCAGTATTTT	CASSPGLVGTQYF
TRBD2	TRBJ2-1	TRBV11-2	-	TGTGCCAGCAGCTTAGGAGGACTAGCGGGAGTCAATGAGCAGTTCTTC	CASSLGGLAGVNEQFF
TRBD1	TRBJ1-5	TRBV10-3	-	TGTGCCATCTCAGACAGGGGAGGGAATCAGCCCCAGCATTTT	CAISDRGGNQPQHF
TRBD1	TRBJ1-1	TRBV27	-	TGTGCCAGCAGTTTCTTAGACAGGGGGAACACTGAAGCTTTCTTT	CASSFLDRGNTEAFF
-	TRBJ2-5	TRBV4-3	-	TGCGCCAGCAGCCAAGATGATGGTAGTCGGGTTGGTGGGACCCAGTACTTC	CASSQDDGSRVGGTQYF
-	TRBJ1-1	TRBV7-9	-	TGTGCCAGCAGCCGGGGACCGGAGAACACTGAAGCTTTCTTT	CASSRGPENTEAFF